This T cell receptor (beta chain) was sequenced during a study of blood T cell repertoires in COVID-19. About the study: Sample material is recorded as cDNA or gDNA derived from T cells, B-cell-depleted T cells, or PBMCs.

J lost 5 bases, V lost 5 bases, and 13 bases had no gene match. The CDR3 extends over 17 amino acids. CDR1 and CDR2 (germline): ENHRY, SYGVKD. Followed over time, Seattle patients had been enrolled while infection was active. TCRdb keeps only in-frame clones here, not all; method: immunoSEQ multiplex PCR. The profile shows under 150,000 clones, over 85% of them singletons. The chain recombines TRBV10-3 with TRBJ2-3, with TRBD2 matching 10 bases. The sequencing sample was made of peripheral blood. This TCR derives from a man aged 60-69 years with COVID-19, enrolled during active disease. The CDR3 loop reads CAISSPAAGGPRDTQYF. The CDR3 nucleotides are TGTGCCATCAGTTCCCCCGCAGCGGGAGGGCCTAGAGATACGCAGTATTTT.